The T cell receptor (beta chain) under discussion was sequenced for a study of OX40 agonist ivuxolimab in advanced cancers. The CDR3 loop spans 17 amino acids. Germline CDR1 is LGHNA and CDR2 is YNFKEQ. Trimming took 2 bases from V and 6 from J; bases not matched to a gene: 11. Produced via immunoSEQ multiplex PCR; TCRdb's table is partial and in-frame only. Of about 78,000 clones in the sample, 92% were seen once. This clone was detected a few times. Material: CD4+ or CD8+ T cells sorted from blood, obtained in a trial of the OX40 agonist ivuxolimab. This TCR came from an adult with an advanced solid tumor such as melanoma, head and neck, liver or kidney cancer. V usage is TRBV4-2 and J usage is TRBJ2-1; TRBD2 aligns across 9 bases. The CDR3 sequence is CASSQSSGAGFRNEQFF. The CDR3, as DNA: TGTGCCAGCAGCCAATCTAGCGGGGCTGGGTTTCGCAATGAGCAGTTCTTC.